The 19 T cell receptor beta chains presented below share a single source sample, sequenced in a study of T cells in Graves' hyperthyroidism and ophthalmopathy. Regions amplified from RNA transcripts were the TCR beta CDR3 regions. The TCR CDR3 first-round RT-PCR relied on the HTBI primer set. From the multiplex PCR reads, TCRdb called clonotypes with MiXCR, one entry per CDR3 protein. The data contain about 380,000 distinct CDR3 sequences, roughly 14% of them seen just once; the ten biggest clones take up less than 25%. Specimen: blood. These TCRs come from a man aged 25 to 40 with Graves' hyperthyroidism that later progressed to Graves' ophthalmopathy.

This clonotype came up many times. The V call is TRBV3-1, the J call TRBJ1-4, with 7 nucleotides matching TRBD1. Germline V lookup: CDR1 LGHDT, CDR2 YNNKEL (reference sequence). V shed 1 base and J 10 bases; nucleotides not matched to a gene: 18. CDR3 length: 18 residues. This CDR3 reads CASSQGGLGGQEGGKLFF. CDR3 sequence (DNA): TGTGCCAGCAGCCAAGGCGGGCTGGGTGGACAGGAGGGTGGAAAACTGTTTTTT.

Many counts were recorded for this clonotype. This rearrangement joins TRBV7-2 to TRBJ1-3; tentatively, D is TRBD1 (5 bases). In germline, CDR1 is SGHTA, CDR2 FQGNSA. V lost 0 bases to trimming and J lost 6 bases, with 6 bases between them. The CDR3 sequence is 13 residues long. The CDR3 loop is CASSLAGENTIYF. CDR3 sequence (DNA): TGTGCCAGCAGCTTAGCGGGGGAAAACACCATATATTTT.

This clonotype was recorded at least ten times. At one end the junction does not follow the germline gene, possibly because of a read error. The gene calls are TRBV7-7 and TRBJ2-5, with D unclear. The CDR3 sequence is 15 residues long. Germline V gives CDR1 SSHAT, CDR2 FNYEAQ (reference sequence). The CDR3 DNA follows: TGTGCTAGCAGCTTACTGAGGACGCGGCAAGAGACCCAGTACTTC. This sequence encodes CASSLLRTRQETQYF.

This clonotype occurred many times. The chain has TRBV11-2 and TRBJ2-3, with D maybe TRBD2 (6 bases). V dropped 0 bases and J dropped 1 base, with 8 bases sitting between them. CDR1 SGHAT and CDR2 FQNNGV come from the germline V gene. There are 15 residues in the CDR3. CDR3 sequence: CASSLELAGTDTQYF. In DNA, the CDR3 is TGTGCCAGCAGCTTAGAACTAGCCGGCACAGATACGCAGTATTTT.

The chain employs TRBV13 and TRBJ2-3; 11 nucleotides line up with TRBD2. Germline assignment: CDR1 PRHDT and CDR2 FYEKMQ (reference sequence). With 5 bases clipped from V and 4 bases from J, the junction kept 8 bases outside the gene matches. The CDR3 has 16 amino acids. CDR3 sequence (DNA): TGTGCCAGCAGCGCATCCCCGGGACTAGCGGCAGATACGCAGTATTTT. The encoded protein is CASSASPGLAADTQYF.

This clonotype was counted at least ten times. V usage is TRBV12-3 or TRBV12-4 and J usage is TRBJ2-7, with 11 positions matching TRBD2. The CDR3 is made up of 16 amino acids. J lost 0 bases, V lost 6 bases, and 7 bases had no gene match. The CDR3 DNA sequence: TGTGCCAGCAGCCGGGGACTAGCGGCCCTCTCCTACGAGCAGTACTTC. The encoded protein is CASSRGLAALSYEQYF.

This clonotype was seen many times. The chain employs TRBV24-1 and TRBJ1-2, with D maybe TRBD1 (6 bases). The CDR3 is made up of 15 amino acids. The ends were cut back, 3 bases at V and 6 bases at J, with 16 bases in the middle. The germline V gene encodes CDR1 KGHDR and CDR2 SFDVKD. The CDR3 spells CATSDRPGTSDGYTF. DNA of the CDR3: TGTGCCACCAGTGATCGTCCCGGGACATCGGATGGCTACACCTTC.

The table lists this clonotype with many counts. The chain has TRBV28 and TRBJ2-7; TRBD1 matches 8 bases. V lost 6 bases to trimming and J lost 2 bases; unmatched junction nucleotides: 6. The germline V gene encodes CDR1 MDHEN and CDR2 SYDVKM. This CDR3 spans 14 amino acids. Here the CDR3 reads CASSHDRGPYEQYF. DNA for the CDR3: TGTGCCAGCAGCCACGACAGGGGTCCCTACGAGCAGTACTTC.

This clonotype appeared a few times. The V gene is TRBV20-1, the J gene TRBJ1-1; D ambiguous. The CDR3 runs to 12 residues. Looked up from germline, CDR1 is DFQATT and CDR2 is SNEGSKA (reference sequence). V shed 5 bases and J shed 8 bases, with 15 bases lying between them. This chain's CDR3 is CSAGNRGVEAFF. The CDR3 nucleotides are TGCAGTGCTGGGAATCGGGGAGTCGAAGCTTTCTTT.

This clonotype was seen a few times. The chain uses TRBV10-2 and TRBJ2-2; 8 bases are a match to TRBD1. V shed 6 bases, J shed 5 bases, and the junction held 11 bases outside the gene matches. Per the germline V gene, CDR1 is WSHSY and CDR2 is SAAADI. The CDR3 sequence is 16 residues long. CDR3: CASSQAGGQWTGELFF. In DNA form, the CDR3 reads TGCGCCAGCAGCCAGGCAGGGGGCCAATGGACCGGGGAGCTGTTTTTT.

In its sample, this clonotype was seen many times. Written as DNA, the CDR3 is TGTGCCACCTCCCCGGGCGACAGGGAAAGTCGATGGGAGCAGTACTTC. It codes for CATSPGDRESRWEQYF. V is TRBV24-1 and J is TRBJ2-7, with TRBD1 matching 7 bases. Germline values: CDR1 KGHDR, CDR2 SFDVKD. The V segment lost 9 bases and the J segment 7 bases; nucleotides outside the gene matches: 20. This CDR3 contains 16 residues.

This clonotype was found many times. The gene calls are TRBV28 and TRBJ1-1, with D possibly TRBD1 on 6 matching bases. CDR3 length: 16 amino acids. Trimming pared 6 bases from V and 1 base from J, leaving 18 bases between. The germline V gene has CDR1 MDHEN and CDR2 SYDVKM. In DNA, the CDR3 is TGTGCCAGCAGCTTAGGGGGAGGGGGTTGGAACACTGAAGCTTTCTTT. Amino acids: CASSLGGGGWNTEAFF. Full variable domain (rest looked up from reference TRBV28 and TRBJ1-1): DVKVTQSSRYLVKRTGEKVFLECVQDMDHENMFWYRQDPGLGLRLIYFSYDVKMKEKGDIPEGYSVSREKKERFSLILESASTNQTSMYLCASSLGGGGWNTEAFFGQGTRLTVV.

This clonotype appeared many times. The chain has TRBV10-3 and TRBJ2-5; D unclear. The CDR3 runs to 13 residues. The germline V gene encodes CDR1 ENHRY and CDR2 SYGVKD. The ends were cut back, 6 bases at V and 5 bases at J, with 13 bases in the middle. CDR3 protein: CAISPSDSETQYF. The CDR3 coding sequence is TGTGCCATCAGCCCGTCCGACTCGGAGACCCAGTACTTC.

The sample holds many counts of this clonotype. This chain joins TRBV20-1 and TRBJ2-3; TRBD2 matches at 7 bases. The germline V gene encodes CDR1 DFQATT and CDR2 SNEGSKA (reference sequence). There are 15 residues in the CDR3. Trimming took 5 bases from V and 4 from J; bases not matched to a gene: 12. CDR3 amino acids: CSAPRLARRSDTQYF. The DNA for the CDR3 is TGCAGTGCTCCCAGACTAGCCAGGAGGTCAGATACGCAGTATTTT.

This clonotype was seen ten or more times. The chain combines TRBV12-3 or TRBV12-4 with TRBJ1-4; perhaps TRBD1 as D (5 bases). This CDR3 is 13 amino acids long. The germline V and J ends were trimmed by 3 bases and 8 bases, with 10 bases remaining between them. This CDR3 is CASSFGQREKLFF. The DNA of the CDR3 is TGTGCCAGCAGTTTTGGACAAAGGGAAAAACTGTTTTTT.

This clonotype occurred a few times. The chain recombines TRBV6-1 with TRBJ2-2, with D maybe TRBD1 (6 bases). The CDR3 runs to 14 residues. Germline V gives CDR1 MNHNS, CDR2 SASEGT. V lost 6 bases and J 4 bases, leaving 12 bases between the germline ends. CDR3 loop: CASRWTDTTGELFF. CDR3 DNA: TGTGCCAGCAGATGGACAGATACCACCGGGGAGCTGTTTTTT.

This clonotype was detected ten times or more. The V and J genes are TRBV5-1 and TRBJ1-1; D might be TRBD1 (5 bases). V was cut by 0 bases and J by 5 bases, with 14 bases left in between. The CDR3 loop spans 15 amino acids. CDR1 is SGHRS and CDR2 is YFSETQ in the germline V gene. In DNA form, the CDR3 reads TGCGCCAGCAGCTTGGTAGGGACCGGGGAGACTGAAGCTTTCTTT. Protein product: CASSLVGTGETEAFF.

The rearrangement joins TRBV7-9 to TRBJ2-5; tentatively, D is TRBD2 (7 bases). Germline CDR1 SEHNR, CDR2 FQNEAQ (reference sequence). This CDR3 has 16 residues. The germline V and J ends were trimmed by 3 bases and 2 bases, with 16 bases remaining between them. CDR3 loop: CASSFPGGGLQETQYF. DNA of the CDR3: TGTGCCAGCAGCTTCCCGGGGGGCGGTCTTCAAGAGACCCAGTACTTC.

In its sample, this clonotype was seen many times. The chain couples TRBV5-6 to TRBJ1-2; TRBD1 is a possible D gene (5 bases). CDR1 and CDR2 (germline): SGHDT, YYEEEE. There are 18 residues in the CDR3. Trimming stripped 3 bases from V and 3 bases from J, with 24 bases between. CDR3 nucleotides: TGTGCCAGCAGCTCGGGGGACGGAGCTATCGGCGCCTACTATGGCTACACCTTC. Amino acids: CASSSGDGAIGAYYGYTF.